What follows describes a single TCR beta chain. This CDR3 is 16 amino acids long. V lost 4 bases and J lost 6, with 21 bases in between. Per germline, CDR1 LGHNT and CDR2 FRNRAP. These data are taken from a study of T cell changes during pregnancy in multiple sclerosis. Libraries were prepared by immunoSEQ multiplex PCR; TCRdb keeps only in-frame clonotypes and omits some of them. The profile shows around 50,000 clones, 94% of them singletons. This rearrangement joins TRBV12-5 to TRBJ1-2, with D perhaps TRBD1 (5 bases). This receptor was taken from a female donor with multiple sclerosis, enrolled in a pregnancy study. Sequencing was performed on CD8+ T cells from peripheral blood mononuclear cells, taken in the first trimester of pregnancy. The CDR3 DNA reads TGTGCTAGTGGTTGGCATGGGGGGGAAGGCTGGAATGGCTACACCTTC. Its protein product is CASGWHGGEGWNGYTF. Based on the CDR3 plus reference TRBV12-5 and TRBJ1-2, the full variable domain is DARVTQTPRHKVTEMGQEVTMRCQPILGHNTVFWYRQTMMQGLELLAYFRNRAPLDDSGMPKDRFSAEMPDATLATLKIQPSEPRDSAVYFCASGWHGGEGWNGYTFGSGTRLTVV.